What follows is one TCR beta chain and its context. Which antigen it targets is not known. Nothing much larger sits one base from this clone, and base qualities are not available. The germline V gene supplies CDR1 SQVTM and CDR2 ANQGSEA. Including the terminal cysteine and phenylalanine, the CDR3 comprises 14 residues. This entry keeps only the CDR3 DNA: 42 bases, framed from base 1. V lost 6 bases and J lost 0 bases; the stretch between them is 12 bases long. This entry belongs to a study of CD8 T cells in Susac syndrome (dated by TCRdb to about 2019). Concerning the study at large: The study used repertoire sequencing to test whether antigen drove CD8+ T cell activation and differentiation in Susac syndrome. Clonality of the CD8+ T cell repertoire was compared between eleven to twelve healthy donors, approximately 14 Susac syndrome patients and 15 or so multiple sclerosis patients.

Broader findings and caveats from the paper: The TCR sequencing and HLA analysis was acknowledged to have included a relatively small number of individuals.

Peripheral blood CD8+ and CD4+ T cells from healthy donors, Susac syndrome patients and multiple sclerosis patients were profiled by high-throughput TCR beta sequencing. The multiple sclerosis controls were treatment-naive patients who had stable or active relapsing-remitting disease and met the revised McDonald criteria. Bulk CD8+ and CD4+ T cells were purified by magnetic negative isolation, whereas CD8+ TEMRA cells were enriched by FACS. Blood was drawn into EDTA tubes, processed within 24 hours, and PBMCs were isolated by density gradient centrifugation. PBMCs intended for TCR sequencing were cryopreserved in liquid nitrogen and were subsequently thawed in a 37 degrees C water bath. A purity of at least 90% was achieved for sorted or isolated CD4+, CD8+ and CD8+ TEMRA cells. RNA was extracted using the RNeasy kit, and 0.5 to 1 microgram was reverse transcribed with random hexamers. The immunoSEQ multiplex PCR assay, which covers 54 Vbeta and 13 Jbeta segments, was used to amplify TCR beta CDR3 regions. To correct PCR amplification bias, a synthetic template baseline was used for both primer optimization and computational correction. The original pipeline was this. Reads were annotated to V, D and J genes according to IMGT and were analyzed with immunoSEQ Analyzer, with only productive sequences retained. Clonality was computed as one minus Shannon entropy normalized by log2 of the number of productive unique sequences. Public and private clones were assessed among the 100 most prevalent clones of each patient and control. A clone was defined as Susac-specific if it was absent from the healthy and MS cohorts, from about a thousand published viral clones and from other ImmuneACCESS disease sequences. TCRdb trimmed public reads at Q25 via fastp, called clones via MiXCR and kept in-frame beta chains. Every distinct CDR3 protein forms one entry, paired with its most common genes and DNA. What appears here as the V and J calls and clone size reflects TCRdb's work, not the paper's. Here the sample has some 150,000 distinct CDR3 sequences; around 95% occur a single time. The top ten constitute about 0.15% of the sample.

The chain is assembled from TRBV29-1 and TRBJ1-3; no D gene can be assigned with confidence. This TCR was sampled from a human donor with multiple sclerosis. The sequenced material came from CD8+ T cells from PBMCs. The bases are TGCAGCGTGACCTGGGAACTCTCTGGAAACACCATATATTTT. Protein translation: CSVTWELSGNTIYF.